This TCR beta chain originates from a study of T cell clonotyping in hematopoietic cell transplantation (TCRdb year 2021). About the full investigation: Pretransplant samples from recipients were collected after cytoreduction. A total of 135 blood samples were collected in the study from some 40 consecutive transplant recipients and their related donors. Recruitment of patients was conducted between late 2015 and January 2017, and follow-up was continued until late 2020 or death. Findings and caveats that apply to the study as a whole: Just a small fraction of recipient repertoires overlapped with donor repertoires, and more than 95% appeared de novo at the given depth. The sample size was limited and the cells went unsorted, which meant the CD4 and CD8 repertoire contributions could not be told apart. Broader posttransplant TCR repertoire diversity was predicted by donor and pretransplant recipient Inverse Simpson Index values. After transplant, TCR diversity in recipients dropped, and pathologically expanded clonotypes increased progressively from day 30 to day 180.

CDR1 and CDR2 are drawn from the germline V gene: SGHRS, YFSETQ. The CDR3 sequence holds 15 residues, the cysteine and phenylalanine included. Only the CDR3 DNA is retained, 45 bases long and in frame from the first base. Trimming accounts for 4 bases at V and 5 bases at J, while the number of junction bases matched to no gene is 7. With the immunoSEQ assay, which is a bias-controlled multiplex PCR relying on V- and J-specific primers, TCR beta CDR3 regions were amplified from genomic DNA. A second PCR step added a proprietary barcode and Illumina adapter sequences to the CDR3 amplicons. An Illumina MiSeq instrument was used for sequencing of the CDR3 libraries. The study's own analysis went as follows. Export and quality control were done with immunoSEQ Analyzer 3.0, while downstream analyses used R Bioconductor and Immunarch. Only productive rearrangements in the normalized downsampled data set went into calculating the repertoire metrics. Clonotypes larger than 5 templates in the normalized cohort were defined as pathologically expanded. The Inverse Simpson Index served as the measure of repertoire diversity. The non-normalized data set was used for CMV-specificity analyses so that all clonotypes could be captured. TCRdb limited this immuneACCESS table to in-frame rearrangements with V and J called. A share of clones is missing; checked studies link under half to unresolved V genes, and the rest is unexplained. V, J and clone size derive from that table, while D and trimming were established from the DNA sequence. The sample contains about 9,000 clones, approximately 80% of them found a single time. Clones ranked in the top ten supply around a third of the sample.

Taken with the paper, the label for time point translates to: recipient sample about 28 days before transplant, after cytoreduction. Blood samples were obtained from recipients approximately 28 days before transplant and at days 30, 100 and 180 after transplant. Nuclei Lysis Solution was used to extract genomic DNA from fresh or cryopreserved unfractionated peripheral blood mononuclear cells. Note on this clone: Its target antigen remains unknown. The input lacks base qualities; no much larger clone sits a single base away.

The rearranged segments are TRBV5-1 and TRBJ2-1; 9 central nucleotides agree with TRBD1. The sequencing here drew on peripheral blood mononuclear cells, taken before stem cell transplant. The sequence came from a man aged 55 to 70 with acute myeloid leukemia. Some clones in this sample may be carry-over from other donors' samples. This receptor has the CDR3 CASSPPRQGDNEQFF. Read as DNA, the sequence is TGCGCCAGCAGCCCGCCGCGACAGGGGGACAATGAGCAGTTCTTC. The CDR3, completed at both ends by the reference TRBV5-1 and TRBJ2-1 genes, gives the full variable domain KAGVTQTPRYLIKTRGQQVTLSCSPISGHRSVSWYQQTPGQGLQFLFEYFSETQRNKGNFPGRFSGRQFSNSRSEMNVSTLELGDSALYLCASSPPRQGDNEQFFGPGTRLTVL.